This T cell receptor beta chain derives from a study of neurological immune-mediated disorders. The study's findings and limits: There were no CDR3 amino acid sequences shared by expanded clones across subjects, a result suggesting private repertoires in all groups.

Libraries used 2 million unsorted PBMCs kept frozen in RNAlater. This CDR3 region has 16 residues. Germline V gives CDR1 SGHDN, CDR2 FVKESK. Trimming stripped 2 bases from V and 10 bases from J, with 23 bases between. One entry per CDR3 protein, called by TCRdb with MiXCR from the 5' RACE reads. The table includes about 120,000 distinct CDR3 sequences, roughly 3.2% detected once. This clonotype appeared many times. What it binds is unknown. The clonotype was recovered from a woman aged 25 to 45 with multiple sclerosis. The chain uses TRBV14 and TRBJ1-1, with D possibly being TRBD1 (6 bases). Sequencing was done on a sample of PBMCs. DNA of the CDR3: TGTGCCAGCAGCCAAAGGGGGTGGGGGCTGAATGCGGGAGCTTTCTTT. This sequence encodes CASSQRGWGLNAGAFF.